The rows below give T cell receptor beta chains drawn from one sample of a study of blood T cell repertoires in COVID-19. TCRdb keeps only in-frame clones here, not all; method: immunoSEQ multiplex PCR. The sample lists hundreds of thousands of clones, approximately 87% occurring once. The sequenced sample consisted of peripheral blood. These receptors all stem from a woman in her fifties or sixties with COVID-19, enrolled during active disease. CDR3s include the opening cysteine and the closing phenylalanine or tryptophan. D genes are given only for firm matches. Size values are once, few and many counts, or a class for expanded clones, and some rows have none.

clone size | J gene | V gene | D gene | CDR3 length | CDR3 DNA | CDR3 protein
once | TRBJ2-2 | TRBV24-1 | TRBD1 | 16 | TGTGCCACCAGTGATTCTCGCAGGGGGAGCACCGGGGAGCTGTTTTTT | CATSDSRRGSTGELFF
once | TRBJ2-1 | TRBV5-4 | TRBD1 | 16 | TGTGCCAGCAGCACAAACAGGGGCCCTACATACAATGAGCAGTTCTTC | CASSTNRGPTYNEQFF
- | TRBJ2-5 | TRBV11-2 | TRBD2 | 15 | TGTGCCAGCAGCACCCGTGGTGACGGGGGGGAGACCCAGTACTTC | CASSTRGDGGETQYF
- | TRBJ2-6 | TRBV2 | TRBD1 | 16 | TGTGCCAGCAGTGGGGACAGATACTCTGGGGCCAACGTCCTGACTTTC | CASSGDRYSGANVLTF
- | TRBJ2-5 | TRBV5-6 | TRBD1 | 17 | TGTGCCAGCAGCAAAGGGTTGACAGGGGGAAGGGTAGAGACCCAGTACTTC | CASSKGLTGGRVETQYF
- | TRBJ1-5 | TRBV27 | - | 15 | TGTGCCAGCAAGTCAGCGACTTATAGCAATCAGCCCCAGCATTTT | CASKSATYSNQPQHF
- | TRBJ2-3 | TRBV29-1 | TRBD1 | 16 | TGCAGCGTTGCCTGGACAGGCCGACCTAGCACAGATACGCAGTATTTT | CSVAWTGRPSTDTQYF
- | TRBJ2-2 | TRBV11-2 | - | 16 | TGTGCCAGCAGCTTAGTCGGGGGGCGCGACACCGGGGAGCTGTTTTTT | CASSLVGGRDTGELFF
few | TRBJ1-5 | TRBV2 | - | 19 | TGTGCCAGCAGCGGGCCGGGCCAGGGAATGCGAAAAGCGCATCAGCCCCAGCATTTT | CASSGPGQGMRKAHQPQHF
- | TRBJ2-3 | TRBV3-1/TRBV3-2 | TRBD2 | 16 | TGTGCCAGCAGCCAAGCCGGGACTAGGAAAAGGGATACGCAGTATTTT | CASSQAGTRKRDTQYF
- | TRBJ2-7 | TRBV28 | TRBD1 | 12 | TGTGCCAGCAGTGTGACAGGGGAGGTGCAGTACTTC | CASSVTGEVQYF
few | TRBJ1-2 | TRBV10-1 | - | 12 | TGCGCCAGCAGTGAAAATCTTCTCGGCTACACCTTC | CASSENLLGYTF
- | TRBJ1-4 | TRBV10-3 | - | 15 | TGTGCCATCAGTGGGGAAGGACTGTCAAATGAAAAACTGTTTTTT | CAISGEGLSNEKLFF
- | TRBJ1-6 | TRBV6-1 | - | 16 | TGTGCCAGCAGTGATGGGGGCGTATCCTATAATTCACCCCTCCACTTT | CASSDGGVSYNSPLHF
- | TRBJ2-2 | TRBV25-1 | TRBD1 | 13 | TGTGCCAGCAGTGGGACAGGGCGTTTGGAGCTGTTTTTT | CASSGTGRLELFF
- | TRBJ2-5 | TRBV5-1 | - | 15 | TGCGCCAGCAGCTTGGCCGCGCGGGGCCAAGAGACCCAGTACTTC | CASSLAARGQETQYF
- | TRBJ2-1 | TRBV3-1/TRBV3-2 | TRBD1 | 12 | TGTGCCAGCAGCCGACAGGGGAATGAGCAGTTCTTC | CASSRQGNEQFF
- | TRBJ2-5 | TRBV4-1 | - | 14 | TGCGCCAGCAGCCAAGTGGTCAGACAAGAGACCCAGTACTTC | CASSQVVRQETQYF
- | TRBJ2-2 | TRBV5-4 | TRBD2 | 15 | TGTGCCAGCAGCTTCGGAGGGAGGGACACCGGGGAGCTGTTTTTT | CASSFGGRDTGELFF
- | TRBJ2-1 | TRBV5-4 | TRBD2 | 15 | TGTGCCAGCATCCCCCCCAGCGGGGGCTACAATGAGCAGTTCTTC | CASIPPSGGYNEQFF
- | TRBJ2-1 | TRBV7-3 | TRBD2 | 14 | TGTGCCAGCAGCCACGGGGGACTAGCCCATGAGCAGTTCTTC | CASSHGGLAHEQFF
- | TRBJ2-3 | TRBV2 | - | 12 | TGTGCCAGCATCCGGTTATCAGATACGCAGTATTTT | CASIRLSDTQYF